The 19 T cell receptor beta chains below were found in one sample sequenced in a study of T cell repertoires in cytomegalovirus infection. These TCRs' antigens remain unknown. TCRdb redid the calling of the reads with MiXCR, one entry per CDR3 protein. The repertoire has fewer than 900,000 distinct CDR3 sequences, just under 30% of them found once; the top ten carry about an eighth. The source material was cultured CD8+ T cells from PBMCs, sampled from culture after CMV antigen stimulation. These receptor sequences come from a human donor in good health (CMV status not recorded). Some clones in this sample may be carry-over from other donors' samples.

This clonotype occurred a few times. The genes are TRBV7-9 and TRBJ2-7, with 9 bases identical to TRBD1. The CDR3 sequence is 16 residues long. V dropped 5 bases and J dropped 10; count of bases not matched to a gene: 18. Per the germline V gene, CDR1 is SEHNR and CDR2 is FQNEAQ (reference sequence). In DNA form, the CDR3 reads TGTGCCAGCAGCCCCGGGGCCGATTACACAGGGGGCCAACAGTACTTC. Translating it yields CASSPGADYTGGQQYF.

This clonotype turned up a few times. The CDR3 DNA is TGTGCCAGCAGTTACGATGGGGGCGCGAGTCCCTATGGCTACACCTTC. Translating it yields CASSYDGGASPYGYTF. V usage is TRBV6-5 and J usage is TRBJ1-2; TRBD1 might be the D (6 bases). The germline CDR1 and CDR2 sequences are MNHEY and SVGAGI. This CDR3 comprises 16 residues. V lost 2 bases and J 4 bases, leaving 17 bases between the germline ends.

V is TRBV13 and J is TRBJ1-1; D call uncertain. The CDR3 is 17 residues long. Trimming left V 0 bases short and J 3 bases short, with 17 bases between. The germline V gene encodes CDR1 PRHDT and CDR2 FYEKMQ (reference sequence). The CDR3 region is CASSLGRGGGPDTEAFF. The CDR3 DNA follows: TGTGCCAGCAGCTTAGGACGGGGTGGCGGTCCTGACACTGAAGCTTTCTTT.

V usage is TRBV5-4 and J usage is TRBJ2-3; D gene unclear. V lost 4 bases and J lost 2, with 14 bases in between. Germline CDR1 and CDR2: SGHNT and YYREEE (reference sequence). There are 15 residues in the CDR3. CDR3 sequence (DNA): TGTGCCAGCAGCCCCTTCGGCAGGCCCACAGATACGCAGTATTTT. As protein: CASSPFGRPTDTQYF.

The chain recombines TRBV6-2 or TRBV6-3 with TRBJ2-1; perhaps TRBD2 as D (7 bases). Germline CDR1 is MNHEY and CDR2 is SVGEGT. Deletions cut 5 bases from V and 6 bases from J, with 14 bases between. The CDR3 runs to 14 residues. The CDR3, as DNA: TGTGCCAGCAGTCCCGCGGGGGCCCCCAATGAGCAGTTCTTC. This gives the protein CASSPAGAPNEQFF.

This chain links TRBV6-2 or TRBV6-3 with TRBJ2-1, with 9 bases fitting TRBD2. The CDR3 totals 17 residues. Per germline, CDR1 MNHEY and CDR2 SVGEGT. The V segment lost 0 bases and the J segment 3 bases; nucleotides outside the gene matches: 6. The CDR3 DNA reads as TGTGCCAGCAGTTACTCGAAGGTAGCGGGGGACTACAATGAGCAGTTCTTC. Its protein product is CASSYSKVAGDYNEQFF.

This clonotype was detected only a few times. V usage is TRBV7-6 and J usage is TRBJ2-2, with D perhaps TRBD2 (5 bases). This CDR3 contains 15 residues. With 1 base removed from V and 7 bases from J, the gap between germline ends came to 13 bases. The germline gives CDR1 SGHVS, CDR2 FNYEAQ. The CDR3 spells CASSLGSGVGGELFF. DNA of the CDR3: TGTGCCAGCAGCTTAGGATCCGGGGTTGGCGGGGAGCTGTTTTTT.

The chain uses TRBV10-2 and TRBJ1-1; no firm D call. Germline CDR1 is WSHSY and CDR2 is SAAADI. V lost 6 bases and J 3 bases, leaving 11 bases between the germline ends. The length of the CDR3 is 13 residues. CDR3 loop: CASSGRTYTEAFF. The CDR3 coding sequence is TGCGCCAGCAGCGGTAGGACGTACACTGAAGCTTTCTTT.

This clonotype has only a few counts. The chain employs TRBV27 and TRBJ2-1; D is possibly TRBD1 (5 bases). The CDR3 sequence is 12 residues long. The germline gives CDR1 MNHEY, CDR2 SMNVEV (reference sequence). V was cut by 11 bases and J by 7 bases, with 15 bases left in between. CDR3 DNA: TGTGCCGCCTCAGGGAAATTAAATGAGCAGTTCTTC. This gives the protein CAASGKLNEQFF.

This clonotype has a handful of counts. This chain uses TRBV12-3 or TRBV12-4 with TRBJ1-2, with TRBD1 as a possible D gene (6 bases). The length of the CDR3 is 13 residues. V was pared by 5 bases and J by 6 bases, with 13 bases between. DNA for the CDR3: TGTGCCAGCAGTCCTTGGCCAGGGGATGGCTACACCTTC. This translates into CASSPWPGDGYTF.

The rearrangement joins TRBV4-2 to TRBJ2-1; the D gene is possibly TRBD1 (5 bases). V was trimmed by 3 bases and J by 8 bases, leaving 11 bases between them. Germline V lookup: CDR1 LGHNA, CDR2 YNFKEQ. This CDR3 contains 13 residues. In nucleotides, the CDR3 is TGTGCCAGCAGCCATCCAGGGCCGGATGAGCAGTTCTTC. Translated: CASSHPGPDEQFF.

The chain joins TRBV19 to TRBJ2-1, with D unclear. This CDR3 is 12 amino acids long. From germline, CDR1 is LNHDA and CDR2 SQIVND (reference sequence). Here the CDR3 reads CAASPGYNEQFF. Written as DNA, the CDR3 is TGTGCTGCAAGCCCGGGCTATAATGAGCAGTTCTTC.

V gene TRBV7-2 combines with J gene TRBJ2-7, with 7 bases matching TRBD1. The germline V gene encodes CDR1 SGHTA and CDR2 FQGNSA. The CDR3 length is 16 residues. The trim removed 5 bases at V and 6 bases at J, leaving 16 bases unmatched. In DNA, the CDR3 is TGTGCCAGCAGCCCCGTACCTCCCCGGACAGGTTGCGAGCAGTACGTC. Translated: CASSPVPPRTGCEQYV.

The table lists this clonotype with a few counts. The chain carries TRBV27 and TRBJ1-1; D is unclear. Germline values: CDR1 MNHEY, CDR2 SMNVEV (reference sequence). The CDR3 contains 14 residues. V was trimmed by 7 bases and J by 1 base, leaving 13 bases between them. CDR3: CASKLLAGNTEAFF. The CDR3 region has the DNA TGTGCCAGCAAACTGCTGGCGGGGAACACTGAAGCTTTCTTT.

V gene TRBV5-1 combines with J gene TRBJ1-3; 7 nucleotides line up with TRBD1. Germline lookup yields CDR1 SGHRS and CDR2 YFSETQ. With 4 bases clipped from V and 0 bases from J, the junction kept 7 bases outside the gene matches. CDR3 length: 16 amino acids. The CDR3 DNA is TGCGCCAGCAGCCGGGACGGGACAGCCTCTGGAAACACCATATATTTT. It specifies CASSRDGTASGNTIYF.

As regards this clonotype: Relative to the germline gene, one junction end is altered; a read error may explain this. V gene TRBV27 combines with J gene TRBJ2-1, with TRBD1 identical over 8 bases. Germline CDR1 MNHEY, CDR2 SMNVEV (reference sequence). The CDR3 is made up of 15 amino acids. The CDR3 region is CASSIQGGRYNKQFF. The CDR3 bases are TGTGCCAGCAGTATACAGGGGGGAAGATACAATAAGCAGTTCTTC.

The chain uses TRBV15 and TRBJ2-5; D unresolved. Germline V gives CDR1 LNHNV, CDR2 YYDKDF (reference sequence). CDR3 length: 15 residues. The V gene lost 1 base and the J gene lost 4 bases, with 13 bases spanning the gap. The chain's CDR3 is CATSRGGSYRETQYF. The CDR3 bases are TGTGCCACCAGCAGAGGTGGGTCGTACCGAGAGACCCAGTACTTC.

The chain couples TRBV20-1 to TRBJ1-5; D not certain. CDR1 DFQATT and CDR2 SNEGSKA come from the germline V gene (reference sequence). The germline V and J ends were trimmed by 0 bases and 2 bases, with 8 bases remaining between them. This CDR3 contains 14 residues. Here the CDR3 DNA reads TGCAGTGCTAGAGATCCAGCGGGCAATCAGCCCCAGCATTTT. Its protein is CSARDPAGNQPQHF.

This clonotype has only a few counts. The chain carries TRBV6-2 or TRBV6-3 and TRBJ1-5; D may be TRBD1 (5 bases). Trimming took 5 bases from V and 5 from J, leaving 13 bases between them. This CDR3 is 14 amino acids long. Germline-derived CDR1 and CDR2 are MNHEY and SVGEGT. In DNA, the CDR3 is TGTGCCAGCAGTCCGGACGGGGACGATCAGCCCCAGCATTTT. It encodes CASSPDGDDQPQHF.